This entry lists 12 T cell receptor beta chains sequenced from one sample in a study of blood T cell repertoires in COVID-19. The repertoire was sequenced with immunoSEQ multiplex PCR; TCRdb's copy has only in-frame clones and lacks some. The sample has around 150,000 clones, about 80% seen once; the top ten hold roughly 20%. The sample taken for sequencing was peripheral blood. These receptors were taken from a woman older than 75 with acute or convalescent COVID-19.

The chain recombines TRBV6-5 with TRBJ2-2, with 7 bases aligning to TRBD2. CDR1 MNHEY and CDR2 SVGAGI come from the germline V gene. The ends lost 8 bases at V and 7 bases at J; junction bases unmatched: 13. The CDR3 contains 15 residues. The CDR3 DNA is TGTGCCAGCTTCTGGGGGGGGAGTATTTACGGGGAGCTGTTTTTT. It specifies CASFWGGSIYGELFF.

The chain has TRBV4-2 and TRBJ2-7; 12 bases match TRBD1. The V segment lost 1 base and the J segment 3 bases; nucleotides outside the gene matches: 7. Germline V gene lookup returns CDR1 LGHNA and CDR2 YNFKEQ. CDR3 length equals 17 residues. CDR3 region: CASSQAGTGGSGYEQYF. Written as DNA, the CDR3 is TGTGCCAGCAGCCAAGCCGGGACAGGGGGCTCAGGCTACGAGCAGTACTTC.

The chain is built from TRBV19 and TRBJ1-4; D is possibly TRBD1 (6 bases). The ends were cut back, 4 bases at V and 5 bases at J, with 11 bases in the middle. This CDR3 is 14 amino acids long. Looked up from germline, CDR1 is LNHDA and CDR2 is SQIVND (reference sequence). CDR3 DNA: TGTGCCAGTAGTAACAGGGATCTGAATGAAAAACTGTTTTTT. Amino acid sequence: CASSNRDLNEKLFF.

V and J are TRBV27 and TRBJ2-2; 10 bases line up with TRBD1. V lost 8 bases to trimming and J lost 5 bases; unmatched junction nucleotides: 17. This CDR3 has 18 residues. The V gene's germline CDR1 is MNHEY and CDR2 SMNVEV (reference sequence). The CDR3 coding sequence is TGTGCCAGCCTTTCCGCGGTAACCGGGACAGGGGAAACCGGGGAGCTGTTTTTT. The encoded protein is CASLSAVTGTGETGELFF.

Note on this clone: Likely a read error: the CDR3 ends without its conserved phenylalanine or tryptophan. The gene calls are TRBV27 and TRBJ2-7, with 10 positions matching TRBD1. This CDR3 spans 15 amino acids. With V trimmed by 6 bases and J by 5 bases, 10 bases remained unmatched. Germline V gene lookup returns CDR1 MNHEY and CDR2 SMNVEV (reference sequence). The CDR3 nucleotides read TGTGCCAGCAGAGTTGACAGGGGGCGATTACACGAGCAGTACCTC. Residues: CASRVDRGRLHEQYL.

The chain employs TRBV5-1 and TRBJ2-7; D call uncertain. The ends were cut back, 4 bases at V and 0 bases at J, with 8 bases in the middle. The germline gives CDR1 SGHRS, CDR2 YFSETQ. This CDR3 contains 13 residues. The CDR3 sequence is CASSRMASYEQYF. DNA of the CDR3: TGCGCCAGCAGCCGAATGGCCTCCTACGAGCAGTACTTC.

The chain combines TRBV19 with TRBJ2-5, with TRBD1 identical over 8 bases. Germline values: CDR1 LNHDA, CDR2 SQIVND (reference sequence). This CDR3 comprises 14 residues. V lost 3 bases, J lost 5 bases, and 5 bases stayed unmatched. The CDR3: CASSIQGAWETQYF. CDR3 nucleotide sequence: TGTGCCAGTAGTATCCAGGGGGCCTGGGAGACCCAGTACTTC.

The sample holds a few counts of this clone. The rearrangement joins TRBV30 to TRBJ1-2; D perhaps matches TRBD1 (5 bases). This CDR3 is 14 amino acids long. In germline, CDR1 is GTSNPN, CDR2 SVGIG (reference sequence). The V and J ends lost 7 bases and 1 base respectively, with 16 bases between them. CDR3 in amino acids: CASAQLRVNYGYTF. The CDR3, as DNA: TGTGCCTCCGCCCAGCTCAGGGTTAACTATGGCTACACCTTC.

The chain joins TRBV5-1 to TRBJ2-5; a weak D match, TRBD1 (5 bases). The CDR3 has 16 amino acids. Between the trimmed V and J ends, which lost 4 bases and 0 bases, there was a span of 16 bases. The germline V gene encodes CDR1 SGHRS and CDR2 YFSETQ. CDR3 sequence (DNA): TGCGCCAGCAGCAACCAGGGTTTGGGGAACCAAGAGACCCAGTACTTC. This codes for CASSNQGLGNQETQYF.

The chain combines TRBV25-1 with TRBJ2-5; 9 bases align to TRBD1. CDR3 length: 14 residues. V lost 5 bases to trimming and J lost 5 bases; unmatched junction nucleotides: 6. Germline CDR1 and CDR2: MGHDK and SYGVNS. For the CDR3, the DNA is TGTGCCAGCAGTAAACAGGGGGCAGGGGAGACCCAGTACTTC. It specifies CASSKQGAGETQYF.

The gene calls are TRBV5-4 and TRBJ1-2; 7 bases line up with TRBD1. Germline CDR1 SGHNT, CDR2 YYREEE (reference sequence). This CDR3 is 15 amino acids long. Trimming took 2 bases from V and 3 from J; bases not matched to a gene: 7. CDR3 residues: CASSFPPTGDYGYTF. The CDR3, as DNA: TGTGCCAGCAGCTTCCCGCCCACAGGGGACTATGGCTACACCTTC.

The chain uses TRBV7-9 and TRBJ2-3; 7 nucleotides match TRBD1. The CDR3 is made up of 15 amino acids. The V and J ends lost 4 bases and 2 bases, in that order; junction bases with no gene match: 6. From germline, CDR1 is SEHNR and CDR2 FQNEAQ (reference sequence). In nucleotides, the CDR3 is TGTGCCAGCAGCTCGACAGGGCTACTCACAGATACGCAGTATTTT. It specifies CASSSTGLLTDTQYF.